This T cell receptor (beta chain) was sequenced for a study of long-term antiretroviral therapy in people with HIV. Study summary: Samples from the earliest time points predate the 2015 immediate-ART recommendation by about a decade.

Sequencing used immunoSEQ v3.0 at survey level. Sequencing was designed to cover roughly 40,000-50,000 T-cell genomes in each sample. The table came from immunoSEQ multiplex PCR; TCRdb's copy has only in-frame clones and leaves some out. Among roughly 17,000 clones, approximately 84% were seen once, and the ten largest hold about 5.2%. With 2 bases removed from V and 10 bases from J, the gap between germline ends came to 9 bases. The germline V gene encodes CDR1 LGHNT and CDR2 FRNRAP. The CDR3 has 12 residues. Sequencing used unsorted PBMCs, obtained 0.5 years after starting antiretroviral therapy. This TCR came from a woman in her thirties or forties with HIV. The chain recombines TRBV12-5 with TRBJ2-1; no clear D. The CDR3 region is CASGLSLYEQFF. The CDR3 DNA sequence: TGTGCTAGTGGTTTGTCCCTATACGAGCAGTTCTTC.